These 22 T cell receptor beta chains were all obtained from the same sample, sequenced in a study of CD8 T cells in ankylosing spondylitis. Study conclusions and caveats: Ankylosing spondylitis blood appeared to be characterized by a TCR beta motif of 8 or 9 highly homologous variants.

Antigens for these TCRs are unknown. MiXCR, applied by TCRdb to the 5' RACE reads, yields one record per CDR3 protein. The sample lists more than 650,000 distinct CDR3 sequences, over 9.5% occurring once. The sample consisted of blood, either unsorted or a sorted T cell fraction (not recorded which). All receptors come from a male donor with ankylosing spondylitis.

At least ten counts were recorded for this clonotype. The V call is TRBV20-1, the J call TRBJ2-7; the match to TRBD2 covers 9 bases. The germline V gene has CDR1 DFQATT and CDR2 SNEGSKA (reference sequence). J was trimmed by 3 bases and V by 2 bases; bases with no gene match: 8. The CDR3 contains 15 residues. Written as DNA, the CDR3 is TGCAGTGCTAGACCCCGTTTAGCGGGAGTCTACGAGCAGTACTTC. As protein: CSARPRLAGVYEQYF.

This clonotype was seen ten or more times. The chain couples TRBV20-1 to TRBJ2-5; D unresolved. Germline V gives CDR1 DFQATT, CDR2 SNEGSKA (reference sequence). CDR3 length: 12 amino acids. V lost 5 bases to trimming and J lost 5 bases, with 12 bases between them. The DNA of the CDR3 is TGCAGTGCTCTCCACCCTAGGGAGACCCAGTACTTC. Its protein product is CSALHPRETQYF.

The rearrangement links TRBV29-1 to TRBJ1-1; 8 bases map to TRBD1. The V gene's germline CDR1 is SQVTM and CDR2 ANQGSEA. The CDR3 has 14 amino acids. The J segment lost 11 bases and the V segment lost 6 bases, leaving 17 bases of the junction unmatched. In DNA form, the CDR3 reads TGCAGCGTGGTGGGGGATCTACAGGGGGTGTTGGCTTTCTTT. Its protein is CSVVGDLQGVLAFF.

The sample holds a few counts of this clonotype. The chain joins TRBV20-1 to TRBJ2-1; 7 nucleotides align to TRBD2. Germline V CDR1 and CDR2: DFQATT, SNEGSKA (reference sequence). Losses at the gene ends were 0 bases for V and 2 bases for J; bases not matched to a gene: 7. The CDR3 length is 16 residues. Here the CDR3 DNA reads TGCAGTGCTAGAGATTGGAGGCTAGCGGCCTACAATGAGCAGTTCTTC. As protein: CSARDWRLAAYNEQFF.

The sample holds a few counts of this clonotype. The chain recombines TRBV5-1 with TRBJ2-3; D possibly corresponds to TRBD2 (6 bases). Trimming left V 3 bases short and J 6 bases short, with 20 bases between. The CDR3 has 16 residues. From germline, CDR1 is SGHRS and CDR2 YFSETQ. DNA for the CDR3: TGCGCCAGCAGCTCTGGGGGGTTGGAGCTCGTCGATACGCAGTATTTT. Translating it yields CASSSGGLELVDTQYF.

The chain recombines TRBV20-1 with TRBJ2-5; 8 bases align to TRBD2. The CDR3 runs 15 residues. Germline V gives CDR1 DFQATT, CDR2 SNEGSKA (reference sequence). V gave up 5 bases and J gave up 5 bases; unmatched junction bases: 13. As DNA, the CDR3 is TGCAGTGCTGTAATAAGCGGGAGTTACCGGGAGACCCAGTACTTC. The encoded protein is CSAVISGSYRETQYF.

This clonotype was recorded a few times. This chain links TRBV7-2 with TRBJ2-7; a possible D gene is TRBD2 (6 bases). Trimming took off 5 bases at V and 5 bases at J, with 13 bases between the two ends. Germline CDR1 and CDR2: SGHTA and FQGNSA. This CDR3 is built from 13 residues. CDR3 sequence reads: CASSTRPSDEQYF. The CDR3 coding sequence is TGTGCCAGCAGCACCCGTCCTAGCGACGAGCAGTACTTC.

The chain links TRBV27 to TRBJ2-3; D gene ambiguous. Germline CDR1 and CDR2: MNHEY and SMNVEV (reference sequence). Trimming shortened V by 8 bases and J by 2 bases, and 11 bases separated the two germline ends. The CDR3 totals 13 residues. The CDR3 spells CASGGLFTDTQYF. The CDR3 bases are TGTGCCAGCGGTGGGTTGTTCACAGATACGCAGTATTTT.

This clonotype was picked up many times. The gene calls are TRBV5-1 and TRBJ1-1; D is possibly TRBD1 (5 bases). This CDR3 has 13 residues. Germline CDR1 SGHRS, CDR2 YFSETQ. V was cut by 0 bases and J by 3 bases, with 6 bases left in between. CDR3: CASSLVQDTEAFF. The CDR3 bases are TGCGCCAGCAGCTTGGTACAGGACACTGAAGCTTTCTTT.

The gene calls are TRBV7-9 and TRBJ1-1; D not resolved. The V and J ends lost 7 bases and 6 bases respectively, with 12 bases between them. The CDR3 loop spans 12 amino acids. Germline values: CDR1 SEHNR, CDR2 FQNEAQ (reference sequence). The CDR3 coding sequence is TGTGCCAGCACCCTTTTCGGGGCTGAAGCTTTCTTT. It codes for CASTLFGAEAFF.

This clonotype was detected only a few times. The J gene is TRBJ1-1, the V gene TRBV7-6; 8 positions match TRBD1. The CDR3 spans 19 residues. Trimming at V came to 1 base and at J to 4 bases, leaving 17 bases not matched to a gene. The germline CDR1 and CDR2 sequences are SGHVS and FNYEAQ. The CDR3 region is CASSLEFGTGKMGRTEAFF. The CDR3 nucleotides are TGTGCCAGCAGCTTAGAGTTTGGGACAGGCAAGATGGGACGCACTGAAGCTTTCTTT.

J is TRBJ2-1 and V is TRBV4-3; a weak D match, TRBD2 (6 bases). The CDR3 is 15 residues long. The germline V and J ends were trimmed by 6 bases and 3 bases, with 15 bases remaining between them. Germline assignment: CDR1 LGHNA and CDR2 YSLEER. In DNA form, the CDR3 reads TGCGCCAGCAGGCAGACTAGTATGAGCTACAATGAGCAGTTCTTC. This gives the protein CASRQTSMSYNEQFF.

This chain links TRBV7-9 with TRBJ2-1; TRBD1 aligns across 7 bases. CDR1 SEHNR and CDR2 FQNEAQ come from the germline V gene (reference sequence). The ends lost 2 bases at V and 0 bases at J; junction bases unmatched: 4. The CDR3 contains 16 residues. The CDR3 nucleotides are TGTGCCAGCAGCTTACTGACAGGGCGCTCCTACAATGAGCAGTTCTTC. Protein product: CASSLLTGRSYNEQFF.

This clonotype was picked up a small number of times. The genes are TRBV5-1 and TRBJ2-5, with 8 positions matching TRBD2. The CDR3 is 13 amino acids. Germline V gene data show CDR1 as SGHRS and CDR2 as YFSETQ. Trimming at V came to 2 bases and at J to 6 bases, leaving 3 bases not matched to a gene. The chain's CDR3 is CASSFGGAKTQYF. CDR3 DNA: TGCGCCAGCAGCTTCGGGGGGGCGAAGACCCAGTACTTC.

CDR3 sequence: CASSPRGQRRYEQYF. CDR3 coding DNA: TGTGCCAGCAGCCCTCGGGGACAGCGGAGGTACGAGCAGTACTTC. This chain uses TRBV5-6 with TRBJ2-7; 7 positions agree with TRBD1. The CDR3 has 15 amino acids. V trimming: 4 bases; J trimming: 4 bases; junction bases outside the gene matches: 11. Per germline, CDR1 SGHDT and CDR2 YYEEEE.

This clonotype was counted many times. CDR3 coding DNA: TGTGCCAGCAGCCAATTAGCGGGAGAGTACAATGAGCAGTTCTTC. This sequence encodes CASSQLAGEYNEQFF. The chain employs TRBV14 and TRBJ2-1; TRBD2 matches 9 bases. CDR1 and CDR2 (germline): SGHDN, FVKESK. J was trimmed by 4 bases and V by 2 bases; bases with no gene match: 3. CDR3 length: 15 amino acids.

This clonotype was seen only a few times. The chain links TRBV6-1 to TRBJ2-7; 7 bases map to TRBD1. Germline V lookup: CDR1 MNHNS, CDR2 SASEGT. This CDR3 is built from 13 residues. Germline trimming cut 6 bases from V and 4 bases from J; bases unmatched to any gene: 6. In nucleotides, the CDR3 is TGTGCCAGCAGCCGAGGACAGGAATACGAGCAGTACTTC. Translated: CASSRGQEYEQYF.

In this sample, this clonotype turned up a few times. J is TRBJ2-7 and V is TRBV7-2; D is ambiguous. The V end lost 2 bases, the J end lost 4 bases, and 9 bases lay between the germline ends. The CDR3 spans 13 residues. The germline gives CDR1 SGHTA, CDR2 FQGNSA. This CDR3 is CASSLRPPYEQYF. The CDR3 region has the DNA TGTGCCAGCAGCTTAAGGCCACCTTACGAGCAGTACTTC.

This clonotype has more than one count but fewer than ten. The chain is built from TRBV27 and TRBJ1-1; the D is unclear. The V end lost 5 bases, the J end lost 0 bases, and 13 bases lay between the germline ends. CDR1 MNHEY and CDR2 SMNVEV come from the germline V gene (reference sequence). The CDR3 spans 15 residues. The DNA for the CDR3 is TGTGCCAGCAGTCCCTACCAGGAGGTGAACACTGAAGCTTTCTTT. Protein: CASSPYQEVNTEAFF.

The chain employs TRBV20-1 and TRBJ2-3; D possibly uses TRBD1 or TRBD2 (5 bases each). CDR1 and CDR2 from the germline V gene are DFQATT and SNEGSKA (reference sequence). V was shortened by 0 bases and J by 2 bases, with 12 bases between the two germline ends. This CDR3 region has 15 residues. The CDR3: CSARDHGASTDTQYF. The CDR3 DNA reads TGCAGTGCTAGAGATCACGGGGCCTCCACAGATACGCAGTATTTT.

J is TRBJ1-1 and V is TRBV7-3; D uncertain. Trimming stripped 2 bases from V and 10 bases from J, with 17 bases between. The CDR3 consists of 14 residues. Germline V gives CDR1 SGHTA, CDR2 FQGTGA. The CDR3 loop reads CASSLGPRSEGAFF. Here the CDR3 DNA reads TGTGCCAGCAGCTTAGGGCCGAGGTCAGAGGGAGCTTTCTTT. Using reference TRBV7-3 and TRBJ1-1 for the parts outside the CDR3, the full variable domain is GAGVSQTPSNKVTEKGKYVELRCDPISGHTALYWYRQSLGQGPEFLIYFQGTGAADDSGLPNDRFFAVRPEGSVSTLKIQRTERGDSAVYLCASSLGPRSEGAFFGQGTRLTVV.

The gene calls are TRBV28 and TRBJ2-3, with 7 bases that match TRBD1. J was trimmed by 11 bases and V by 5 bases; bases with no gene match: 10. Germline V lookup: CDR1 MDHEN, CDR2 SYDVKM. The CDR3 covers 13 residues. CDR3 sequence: CASSPAGTEKQYF. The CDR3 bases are TGTGCCAGCAGTCCAGCAGGGACAGAGAAGCAGTATTTT.